The 26 T cell receptor beta chains below all came from one sample that was sequenced in a study of T cells in Graves' hyperthyroidism and ophthalmopathy. What was amplified from RNA transcripts were TCR beta CDR3 regions. TCR CDR3 underwent first-round RT-PCR with the HTBI primer set. Using its own MiXCR run on the multiplex PCR reads, TCRdb lists one record per CDR3 protein. The table records some 300,000 distinct CDR3 sequences, roughly a fifth of them present only once. Sequenced sample: blood. The receptors derive from a man over 45 with Graves' ophthalmopathy.

This clonotype was counted a few times. This chain links TRBV24-1 with TRBJ2-2; unclear D gene. Germline V gene data show CDR1 as KGHDR and CDR2 as SFDVKD. Trimming took 7 bases from V and 3 from J, leaving 11 bases between them. CDR3 length equals 14 residues. CDR3 DNA: TGTGCCACCAGCCTAAACCTAGACACCGGGGAGCTGTTTTTT. This gives the protein CATSLNLDTGELFF.

On this clonotype itself: One end of the junction varies from germline; a read error may be responsible. This rearrangement joins TRBV7-2 to TRBJ2-5; D possibly corresponds to TRBD2 (6 bases). The CDR3 is made up of 14 amino acids. Per the germline V gene, CDR1 is SGHTA and CDR2 is FQGNSA. CDR3 DNA: TGTGCCAGCAGCTTACTGAGGGAGGTAGAGACCCGGTACTTC. It is translated as CASSLLREVETRYF.

Many counts were recorded for this clonotype. The V gene is TRBV20-1, the J gene TRBJ2-7, with TRBD2 matching 9 bases. Germline CDR1 reads DFQATT; CDR2 reads SNEGSKA (reference sequence). Losses at the gene ends were 1 base for V and 6 bases for J; bases not matched to a gene: 13. The CDR3 spans 16 residues. For the CDR3, the DNA is TGCAGTGCTAGAGTTAGCGGGAGTTCCCGCCTGAGCGAGCAGTACTTC. This sequence encodes CSARVSGSSRLSEQYF.

V and J are TRBV19 and TRBJ1-3; D gene unclear. Germline V CDR1 and CDR2: LNHDA, SQIVND (reference sequence). CDR3 length: 14 residues. With 0 bases removed from V and 3 bases from J, the gap between germline ends came to 6 bases. The CDR3 loop is CASSIDRVGNTIYF. The CDR3 DNA follows: TGTGCCAGTAGTATAGACCGGGTTGGAAACACCATATATTTT.

This clonotype was observed many times. This may arise from a read error, as a much more abundant clone is one base away. The CDR3 spells CASSWTGADTQYF. DNA for the CDR3: TGCGCCAGCAGCTGGACCGGGGCAGATACGCAGTATTTT. J is TRBJ2-3 and V is TRBV5-1, with a tentative D call TRBD2 (5 bases). This CDR3 has 13 residues. Trimming removed 3 bases at V and 4 bases at J, with 9 bases between. Germline CDR1 SGHRS, CDR2 YFSETQ. Looking up the rest from reference TRBV5-1 and TRBJ2-3 gives the full variable domain: KAGVTQTPRYLIKTRGQQVTLSCSPISGHRSVSWYQQTPGQGLQFLFEYFSETQRNKGNFPGRFSGRQFSNSRSEMNVSTLELGDSALYLCASSWTGADTQYFGPGTRLTVL.

The table lists this clonotype with a few counts. V is TRBV30 and J is TRBJ1-5; TRBD1 matches at 9 bases. The CDR3 has 17 residues. The junction had 10 bases not matched to a gene; V was cut back by 2 bases and J by 2 bases. Germline values: CDR1 GTSNPN, CDR2 SVGIG (reference sequence). The chain's CDR3 is CAWSSGTGLRGNQPQHF. DNA for the CDR3: TGTGCCTGGAGTTCCGGGACAGGGTTAAGAGGCAATCAGCCCCAGCATTTT.

This clonotype was seen ten or more times. The chain combines TRBV2 with TRBJ2-7, with 7 positions matching TRBD2. CDR3 size: 14 residues. CDR1 is SNHLY and CDR2 is FYNNEI in the germline V gene. Trimming cost V 6 bases and J 2 bases; bases outside gene matches: 7. CDR3 nucleotide sequence: TGTGCCAGCAGCGCGGGAGTAGGGGCCTACGAGCAGTACTTC. Its protein is CASSAGVGAYEQYF.

This clonotype was observed a few times. V and J are TRBV12-3 or TRBV12-4 and TRBJ1-1; 8 bases are shared with TRBD1. CDR3 length: 16 residues. Trimming at V came to 10 bases and at J to 1 base, leaving 14 bases not matched to a gene. CDR3: CATRVGQGTWNTEAFF. The DNA of the CDR3 is TGTGCCACCCGGGTTGGACAGGGAACATGGAACACTGAAGCTTTCTTT.

This rearrangement joins TRBV10-1 to TRBJ1-1; 7 bases map to TRBD1. J lost 5 bases, V lost 0 bases, and 6 bases had no gene match. Germline V gene lookup returns CDR1 WNHNN and CDR2 SYGVQD (reference sequence). This CDR3 contains 15 residues. CDR3 loop: CASSESKTGPTEAFF. The DNA of the CDR3 is TGCGCCAGCAGTGAGTCCAAGACAGGGCCTACTGAAGCTTTCTTT.

The table lists this clonotype with many counts. The chain combines TRBV30 with TRBJ2-7; TRBD1 agrees at 12 bases. Germline-derived CDR1 and CDR2 are GTSNPN and SVGIG (reference sequence). This CDR3 has 15 residues. V trimming: 4 bases; J trimming: 2 bases; junction bases outside the gene matches: 6. CDR3 in DNA: TGTGCCTGGATCAACCGGGACAGGGGGCCCTACGAGCAGTACTTC. Amino acid sequence: CAWINRDRGPYEQYF.

For the CDR3, the DNA is TGTGCCAGCAGTCCAGGGACAAGTACCGAGACCCAGTACTTC. Translation gives CASSPGTSTETQYF. The chain joins TRBV6-1 to TRBJ2-5; D is perhaps TRBD1 (6 bases). V was trimmed by 5 bases and J by 5 bases, leaving 15 bases between them. CDR1 is MNHNS and CDR2 is SASEGT in the germline V gene. CDR3 length: 14 amino acids.

This clonotype was recorded at least ten times. The rearrangement joins TRBV18 to TRBJ1-2; D not certain. CDR1 and CDR2 (germline): KGHSH, LQKENI. This CDR3 is built from 15 residues. Trimming cost V 3 bases and J 1 base, with 12 bases left between them. In nucleotides, the CDR3 is TGTGCCAGCTCACCTCCGTCGGACGGTAACTATGGCTACACCTTC. As protein: CASSPPSDGNYGYTF.

Ten or more counts support this clonotype. The chain uses TRBV20-1 and TRBJ2-7, with TRBD2 matching 9 bases. Trimming removed 0 bases from V and 11 bases from J; junction bases left unmatched: 11. Looked up from germline, CDR1 is DFQATT and CDR2 is SNEGSKA (reference sequence). The CDR3 has 14 residues. The CDR3 protein is CSARDPLAGTKEYF. DNA for the CDR3: TGCAGTGCTAGAGATCCACTAGCGGGCACCAAGGAGTACTTC.

This clonotype has ten or more counts. This rearrangement joins TRBV10-3 to TRBJ1-1, with a tentative D call TRBD1 (6 bases). This CDR3 is built from 13 residues. The V gene's germline CDR1 is ENHRY and CDR2 SYGVKD. Trimming took off 6 bases at V and 1 base at J, with 9 bases between the two ends. The CDR3 here is CAIRTGQNTEAFF. As DNA, the CDR3 is TGTGCCATCAGGACAGGACAGAACACTGAAGCTTTCTTT.

This clonotype has ten or more counts. The CDR3 nucleotides read TGTGCCAGCAGCCAAGATCCGAACAATGAGCAGTTCTTC. It translates to CASSQDPNNEQFF. This sequence joins TRBV3-1 and TRBJ2-1; D is uncertain. Germline lookup yields CDR1 LGHDT and CDR2 YNNKEL (reference sequence). V dropped 0 bases and J dropped 5 bases, with 5 bases sitting between them. The CDR3 extends over 13 amino acids.

In its sample, this clonotype was seen a few times. The chain employs TRBV6-2 or TRBV6-3 and TRBJ1-3; D not certain. CDR3 length equals 14 residues. The germline V and J ends were trimmed by 0 bases and 4 bases, with 7 bases remaining between them. Germline V gene lookup returns CDR1 MNHEY and CDR2 SVGEGT. CDR3 sequence (DNA): TGTGCCAGCAGTTACTCGGGCAGGGGAAACACCATATATTTT. Its translation: CASSYSGRGNTIYF.

At least ten counts were recorded for this clonotype. The chain carries TRBV20-1 and TRBJ2-1; a possible D gene is TRBD2 (5 bases). The V end lost 2 bases, the J end lost 6 bases, and 11 bases lay between the germline ends. There are 13 residues in the CDR3. Germline V gene lookup returns CDR1 DFQATT and CDR2 SNEGSKA (reference sequence). CDR3: CSARPREPNEQFF. CDR3 nucleotide sequence: TGCAGTGCTAGACCCCGGGAACCCAATGAGCAGTTCTTC.

The chain has TRBV11-2 and TRBJ2-1; no reliable D call. Trimming stripped 6 bases from V and 4 bases from J, with 16 bases between. The CDR3 has 15 amino acids. Germline assignment: CDR1 SGHAT and CDR2 FQNNGV. CDR3 bases: TGTGCCAGCAGGCGAACGGACCTAGGTTACAATGAGCAGTTCTTC. Its translation: CASRRTDLGYNEQFF.

This clonotype came up a few times. The CDR3 protein is CATSDPASTDTQYF. The CDR3 nucleotides are TGTGCCACCAGTGACCCAGCTAGCACAGATACGCAGTATTTT. This chain links TRBV24-1 with TRBJ2-3; no firm D call. Germline V CDR1 and CDR2: KGHDR, SFDVKD. The CDR3 extends over 14 amino acids. Trimming removed 4 bases at V and 0 bases at J, with 7 bases between.

The chain is built from TRBV29-1 and TRBJ1-4; D is perhaps TRBD1 (6 bases). Germline V gives CDR1 SQVTM, CDR2 ANQGSEA. Trimming shortened V by 6 bases and J by 5 bases, and 10 bases separated the two germline ends. The CDR3 totals 12 residues. CDR3 nucleotides: TGCAGCGTAGGACAGACGAATGAAAAACTGTTTTTT. Its protein product is CSVGQTNEKLFF. Complete variable domain (other parts from reference TRBV29-1 and TRBJ1-4): SAVISQKPSRDICQRGTSLTIQCQVDSQVTMMFWYRQQPGQSLTLIATANQGSEATYESGFVIDKFPISRPNLTFSTLTVSNMSPEDSSIYLCSVGQTNEKLFFGSGTQLSVL.

This chain uses TRBV6-6 with TRBJ2-5; D gene ambiguous. Per the germline V gene, CDR1 is MNHNY and CDR2 is SVGAGI (reference sequence). The CDR3 has 14 residues. Trimming shortened V by 0 bases and J by 5 bases, and 10 bases separated the two germline ends. CDR3 sequence: CASSYSEYGETQYF. The CDR3 DNA is TGTGCCAGCAGTTACTCAGAGTACGGGGAGACCCAGTACTTC.

CDR3 sequence reads: CASTPTGTSGNTIYF. The CDR3 region has the DNA TGTGCCAGCACCCCGACAGGTACATCTGGAAACACCATATATTTT. The chain combines TRBV2 with TRBJ1-3; a possible D gene is TRBD1 (6 bases). Trimming stripped 7 bases from V and 1 base from J, with 14 bases between. Germline-derived CDR1 and CDR2 are SNHLY and FYNNEI. This CDR3 is built from 15 residues.

V is TRBV6-2 or TRBV6-3 and J is TRBJ2-6; 7 bases are shared with TRBD1. Trimming cost V 5 bases and J 0 bases; bases outside gene matches: 7. This CDR3 comprises 17 residues. Germline lookup yields CDR1 MNHEY and CDR2 SVGEGT. The CDR3 is CASSPGQHTSGANVLTF. CDR3 nucleotides: TGTGCCAGCAGTCCGGGACAGCATACCTCTGGGGCCAACGTCCTGACTTTC.

This clonotype was counted ten times or more. The chain carries TRBV20-1 and TRBJ2-1; a possible D gene is TRBD1 (6 bases). Germline CDR1 is DFQATT and CDR2 is SNEGSKA (reference sequence). This CDR3 comprises 10 residues. V lost 3 bases, J lost 14 bases, and 11 bases lay in between. The CDR3 loop is CSASRAGEFF. In DNA form, the CDR3 reads TGCAGTGCTAGTCGGGCAGGGGAGTTCTTC.

The chain couples TRBV10-3 to TRBJ2-2; D could derive from TRBD1 or TRBD2 (6 bases each). Trimming took 2 bases from V and 3 from J, leaving 16 bases between them. The CDR3 loop spans 17 amino acids. CDR1 and CDR2 (germline): ENHRY, SYGVKD. The CDR3 sequence is CAISEVGAGSHTGELFF. The CDR3 region has the DNA TGTGCCATCAGTGAGGTGGGGGCGGGGTCCCACACCGGGGAGCTGTTTTTT.

This clonotype occurred many times. J is TRBJ1-2 and V is TRBV10-3; D call uncertain. The germline gives CDR1 ENHRY, CDR2 SYGVKD. This CDR3 is built from 13 residues. V was trimmed by 8 bases and J by 1 base, leaving 11 bases between them. CDR3 bases: TGTGCCATCGGAAGGGCAGATAACTATGGCTACACCTTC. This translates into CAIGRADNYGYTF.